This T cell receptor beta chain was retrieved from a study of PD-1 blockade in classical Hodgkin lymphoma. Study-level points and caveats: Compared with healthy donors, newly diagnosed patients reportedly showed lower baseline TCR diversity.

Between the trimmed V and J ends, which lost 1 base and 5 bases, there was a span of 5 bases. The CDR3 consists of 12 residues. Germline CDR1 reads SNHLY; CDR2 reads FYNNEI. Data came from immunoSEQ multiplex PCR; TCRdb stores just in-frame clones and leaves some out. The sample yields almost 20,000 clones, around four fifths seen once. On this clone itself: Its specificity is not known.

The time point is: cycle 4 day 1 (C4D1), after more than 5 weeks of nivolumab. All patients experienced relapse after autologous stem cell transplantation, and brentuximab vedotin exposure was variable. CD4+ T cells were purified from thawed PBMCs by negative selection. The chain combines TRBV2 with TRBJ2-5; D is possibly TRBD1 or TRBD2 (5 bases each). The sequence came from a human donor with classical Hodgkin lymphoma. Here the sequenced sample was CD4+ T cells from blood, taken before the fourth cycle of nivolumab. The CDR3 sequence: CASSEGGETQYF. The CDR3 DNA follows: TGTGCCAGCAGTGAAGGGGGGGAGACCCAGTACTTC.